This entry describes one TCR beta chain. The data originate from a study of blood T cell repertoires in COVID-19. On the study more broadly: Samples of COVID-19 (acute and convalescent) were obtained from the United States, Italy and Spain.

With V trimmed by 1 base and J by 5 bases, 10 bases remained unmatched. This CDR3 comprises 16 residues. Germline CDR1 KGHSH, CDR2 LQKENI. The table came from immunoSEQ multiplex PCR; TCRdb's copy has only in-frame clones and leaves some out. Here the sample spans 470,000 or so clones, approximately 90% being singletons. Adults between about 18 and 89 years of age took part from about two dozen US areas. Assignments of participants to cohorts depended upon their own reported clinical history. This sequence joins TRBV18 and TRBJ1-1, with TRBD1 identical over 7 bases. What was sequenced was PBMCs or T cells enriched from blood (not recorded which). The sequence was obtained from a woman younger than 30 with acute COVID-19. The CDR3 sequence is CASSPLLSTGKTEAFF. For the CDR3, the DNA is TGTGCCAGCTCACCACTCCTTTCGACAGGGAAGACTGAAGCTTTCTTT. Supplemented by reference TRBV18 and TRBJ1-1, the full variable domain reads NAGVMQNPRHLVRRRGQEARLRCSPMKGHSHVYWYRQLPEEGLKFMVYLQKENIIDESGMPKERFSAEFPKEGPSILRIQQVVRGDSAAYFCASSPLLSTGKTEAFFGQGTRLTVV.